A selection of T cell receptor beta chains follows, all from one sample in a study of shared clonotypes between healthy human individuals. Libraries were prepared by immunoSEQ multiplex PCR; TCRdb keeps only in-frame clonotypes and omits some of them. The sample yields about 590,000 clones, around 95% seen once. Sequencing used naive CD8+ T cells sorted from blood. Receptors originate from a woman aged 25-40 years in good health. Each CDR3 is given with its conserved first and last residue. Each record gives: V gene, D gene, clone size, J gene, CDR3 protein, CDR3 DNA. A D gene is named only where the DNA matches it firmly. A clone size is listed for some rows: how often the clone was seen (once, few, many), or a class if it is expanded.

V: TRBV19
D: .
size: .
J: TRBJ1-3
CDR3: CASRDRDALFSGNTIYF
DNA: TGTGCCAGTAGGGACCGGGACGCATTATTCTCTGGAAACACCATATATTTT

V: TRBV12-5
D: TRBD2
size: .
J: TRBJ2-1
CDR3: CASGPPALATPNEVLF
DNA: TGTGCTAGTGGCCCTCCAGCACTAGCGACCCCCAATGAAGTGCTCTTC

V: TRBV19
D: .
size: .
J: TRBJ2-1
CDR3: CASSAFVSYNEQFF
DNA: TGTGCCAGTAGCGCTTTCGTCTCCTACAATGAGCAGTTCTTC

V: TRBV2
D: .
size: once
J: TRBJ2-7
CDR3: CASSDNFYEQYF
DNA: TGTGCCAGCAGTGATAACTTCTACGAGCAGTACTTC

V: TRBV28
D: .
size: once
J: TRBJ1-1
CDR3: CASQIIMNTEAFF
DNA: TGTGCCAGCCAGATAATCATGAACACTGAAGCTTTCTTT

V: TRBV14
D: .
size: .
J: TRBJ2-5
CDR3: CASSQDWETQYF
DNA: TGTGCCAGCAGCCAAGATTGGGAGACCCAGTACTTC

V: TRBV7-2
D: TRBD2
size: .
J: TRBJ2-3
CDR3: CASSKGLAGASTDTQYF
DNA: TGTGCCAGCAGCAAGGGACTAGCGGGAGCTAGCACAGATACGCAGTATTTT

V: TRBV7-2
D: .
size: .
J: TRBJ1-4
CDR3: CASSLLGPNEKLFF
DNA: TGTGCCAGCAGCTTGTTGGGCCCTAATGAAAAACTGTTTTTT

V: TRBV29-1
D: .
size: once
J: TRBJ2-5
CDR3: CSVVRAPTQETQYF
DNA: TGCAGCGTTGTCCGAGCGCCAACTCAAGAGACCCAGTACTTC

V: TRBV5-1
D: TRBD1
size: .
J: TRBJ1-2
CDR3: CASSLRQGARDGYTF
DNA: TGCGCCAGCAGTTTACGACAGGGGGCGCGGGATGGCTACACCTTC

V: TRBV29-1
D: .
size: once
J: TRBJ2-2
CDR3: CSVPFGAGELFF
DNA: TGCAGCGTTCCCTTCGGGGCCGGGGAGCTGTTTTTT

V: TRBV7-8
D: .
size: few
J: TRBJ2-7
CDR3: CASSLSGRNYEQYF
DNA: TGTGCCAGCAGCTTATCGGGACGGAACTACGAGCAGTACTTC

V: TRBV19
D: TRBD1
size: .
J: TRBJ1-5
CDR3: CASSPTFGQGIILSNQPQHF
DNA: TGTGCCAGTAGTCCTACTTTTGGACAGGGTATAATATTGAGCAATCAGCCCCAGCATTTT

V: TRBV6-5
D: .
size: .
J: TRBJ2-7
CDR3: CASSTFPSFNYEQYF
DNA: TGTGCCAGCAGTACCTTTCCTAGCTTCAATTACGAGCAGTACTTC

V: TRBV5-1
D: .
size: .
J: TRBJ2-2
CDR3: CASSPRRGENTGELFF
DNA: TGCGCCAGCAGCCCCCGCCGGGGTGAGAACACCGGGGAGCTGTTTTTT

V: TRBV6-5
D: .
size: .
J: TRBJ2-7
CDR3: CASSSGPGELSYEQYF
DNA: TGTGCCAGCAGTTCGGGACCAGGGGAACTCTCCTACGAGCAGTACTTC

V: TRBV14
D: .
size: .
J: TRBJ1-1
CDR3: CASSVRIDGISEAFF
DNA: TGTGCCAGCAGCGTTAGGATCGATGGGATCTCTGAAGCTTTCTTT